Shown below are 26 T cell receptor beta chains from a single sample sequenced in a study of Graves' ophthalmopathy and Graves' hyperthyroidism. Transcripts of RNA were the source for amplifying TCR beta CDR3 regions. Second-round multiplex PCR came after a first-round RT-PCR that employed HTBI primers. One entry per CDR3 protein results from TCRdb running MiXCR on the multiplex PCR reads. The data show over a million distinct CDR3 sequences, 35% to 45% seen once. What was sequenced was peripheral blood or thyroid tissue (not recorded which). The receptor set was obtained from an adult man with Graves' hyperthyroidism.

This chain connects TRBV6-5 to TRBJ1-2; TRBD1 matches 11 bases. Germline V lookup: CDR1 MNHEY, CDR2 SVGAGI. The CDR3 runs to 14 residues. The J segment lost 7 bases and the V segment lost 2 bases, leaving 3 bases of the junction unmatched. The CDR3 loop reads CASSYRTGGAGYTF. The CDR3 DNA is TGTGCCAGCAGTTACCGGACAGGGGGCGCTGGCTACACCTTC.

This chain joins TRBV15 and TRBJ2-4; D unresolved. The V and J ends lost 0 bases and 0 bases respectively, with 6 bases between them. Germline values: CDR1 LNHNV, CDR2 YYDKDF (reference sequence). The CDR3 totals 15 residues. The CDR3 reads CATSRDIGAKNIQYF. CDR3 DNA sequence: TGTGCCACCAGCAGAGATATCGGAGCCAAAAACATTCAGTACTTC.

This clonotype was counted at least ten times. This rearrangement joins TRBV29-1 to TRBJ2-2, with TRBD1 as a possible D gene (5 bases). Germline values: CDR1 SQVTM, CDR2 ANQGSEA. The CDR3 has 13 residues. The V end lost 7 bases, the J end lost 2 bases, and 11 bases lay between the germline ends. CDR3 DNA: TGCAGCGCTATGACAGAAAACACCGGGGAGCTGTTTTTT. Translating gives CSAMTENTGELFF.

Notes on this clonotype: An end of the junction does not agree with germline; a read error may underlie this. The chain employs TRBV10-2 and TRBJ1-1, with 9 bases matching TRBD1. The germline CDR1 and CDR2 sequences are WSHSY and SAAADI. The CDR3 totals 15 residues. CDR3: CASNYRGTGLTEAFF. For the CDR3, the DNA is TGTGCCAGCAACTACCGCGGGACAGGGCTGACTGAAGCTTTCTTT.

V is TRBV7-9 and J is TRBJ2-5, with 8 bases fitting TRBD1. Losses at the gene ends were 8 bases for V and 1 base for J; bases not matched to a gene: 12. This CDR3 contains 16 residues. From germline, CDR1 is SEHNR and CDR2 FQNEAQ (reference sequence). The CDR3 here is CASSLQGEEGQETQYF. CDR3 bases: TGTGCCAGCTCCTTACAGGGGGAAGAGGGCCAAGAGACCCAGTACTTC.

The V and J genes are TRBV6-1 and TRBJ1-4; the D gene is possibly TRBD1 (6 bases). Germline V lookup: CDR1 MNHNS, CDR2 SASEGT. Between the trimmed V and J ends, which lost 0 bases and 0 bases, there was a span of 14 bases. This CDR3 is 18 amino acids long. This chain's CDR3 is CASSEAAGATTTNEKLFF. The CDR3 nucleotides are TGTGCCAGCAGTGAAGCGGCAGGGGCCACGACAACTAATGAAAAACTGTTTTTT.

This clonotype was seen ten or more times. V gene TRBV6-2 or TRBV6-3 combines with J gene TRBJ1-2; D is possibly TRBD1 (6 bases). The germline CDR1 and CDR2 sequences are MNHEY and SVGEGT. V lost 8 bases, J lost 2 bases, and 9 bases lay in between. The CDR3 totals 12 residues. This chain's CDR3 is CASEQGNYGYTF. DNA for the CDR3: TGTGCCAGCGAACAGGGAAACTATGGCTACACCTTC.

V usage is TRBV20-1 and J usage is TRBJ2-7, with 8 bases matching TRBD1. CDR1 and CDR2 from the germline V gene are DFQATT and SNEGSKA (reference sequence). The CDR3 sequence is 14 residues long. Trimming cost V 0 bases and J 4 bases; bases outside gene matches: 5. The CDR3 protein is CSAREWTGTYEQYF. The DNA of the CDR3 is TGCAGTGCTAGAGAATGGACAGGGACGTACGAGCAGTACTTC.

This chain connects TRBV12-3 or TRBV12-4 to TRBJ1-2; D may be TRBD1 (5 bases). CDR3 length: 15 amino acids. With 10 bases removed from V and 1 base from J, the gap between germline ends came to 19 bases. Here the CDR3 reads CATRHGAGNNYGYTF. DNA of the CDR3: TGTGCCACCAGGCATGGGGCAGGGAATAACTATGGCTACACCTTC.

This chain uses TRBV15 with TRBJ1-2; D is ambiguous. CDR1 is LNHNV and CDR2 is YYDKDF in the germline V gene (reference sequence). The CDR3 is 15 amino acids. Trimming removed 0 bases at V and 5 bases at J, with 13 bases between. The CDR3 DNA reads TGTGCCACCAGCAGAGATAGGGCACTCATATATGGCTACACCTTC. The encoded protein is CATSRDRALIYGYTF.

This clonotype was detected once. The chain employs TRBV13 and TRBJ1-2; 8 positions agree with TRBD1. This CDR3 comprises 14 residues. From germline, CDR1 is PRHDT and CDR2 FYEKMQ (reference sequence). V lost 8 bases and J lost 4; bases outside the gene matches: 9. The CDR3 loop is CASGRTGRGYGYTF. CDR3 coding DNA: TGTGCCAGCGGCAGGACAGGGCGGGGCTATGGCTACACCTTC. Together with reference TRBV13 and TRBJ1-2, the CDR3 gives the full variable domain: AAGVIQSPRHLIKEKRETATLKCYPIPRHDTVYWYQQGPGQDPQFLISFYEKMQSDKGSIPDRFSAQQFSDYHSELNMSSLELGDSALYFCASGRTGRGYGYTFGSGTRLTVV.

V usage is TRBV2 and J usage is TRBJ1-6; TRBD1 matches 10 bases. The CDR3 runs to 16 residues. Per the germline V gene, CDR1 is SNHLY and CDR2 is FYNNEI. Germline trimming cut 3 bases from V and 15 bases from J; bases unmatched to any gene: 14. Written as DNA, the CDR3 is TGTGCCAGCAGTGAGGCCCATGGGACAGGGGAAATTATCCTCCACTTT. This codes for CASSEAHGTGEIILHF. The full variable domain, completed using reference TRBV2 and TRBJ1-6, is EPEVTQTPSHQVTQMGQEVILRCVPISNHLYFYWYRQILGQKVEFLVSFYNNEISEKSEIFDDQFSVERPDGSNFTLKIRSTKLEDSAMYFCASSEAHGTGEIILHFGNGTRLTVT.

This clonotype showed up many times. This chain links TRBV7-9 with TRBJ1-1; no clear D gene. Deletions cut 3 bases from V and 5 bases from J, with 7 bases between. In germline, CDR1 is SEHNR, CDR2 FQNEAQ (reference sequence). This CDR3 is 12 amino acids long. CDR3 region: CASSFGETEAFF. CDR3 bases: TGTGCCAGCAGCTTTGGAGAAACTGAAGCTTTCTTT.

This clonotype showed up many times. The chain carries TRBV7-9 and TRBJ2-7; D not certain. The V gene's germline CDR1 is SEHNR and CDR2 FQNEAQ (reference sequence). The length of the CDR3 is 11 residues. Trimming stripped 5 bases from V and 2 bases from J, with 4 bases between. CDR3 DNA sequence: TGTGCCAGCAGCGCCGCCTACGAGCAGTACTTC. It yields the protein CASSAAYEQYF.

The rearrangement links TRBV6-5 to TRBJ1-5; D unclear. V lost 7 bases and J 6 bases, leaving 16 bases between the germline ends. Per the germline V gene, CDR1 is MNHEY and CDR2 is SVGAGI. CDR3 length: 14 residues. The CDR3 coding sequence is TGTGCCAGCACCCTTCTTAGGTCGGGTCAGCCCCAGCATTTT. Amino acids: CASTLLRSGQPQHF.

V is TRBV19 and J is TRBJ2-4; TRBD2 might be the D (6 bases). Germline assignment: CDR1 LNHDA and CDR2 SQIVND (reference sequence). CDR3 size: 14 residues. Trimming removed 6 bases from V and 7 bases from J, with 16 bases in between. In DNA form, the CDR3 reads TGTGCCAGTAGGCCTGTGCGGGATTCGAACATTCAGTACTTC. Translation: CASRPVRDSNIQYF.

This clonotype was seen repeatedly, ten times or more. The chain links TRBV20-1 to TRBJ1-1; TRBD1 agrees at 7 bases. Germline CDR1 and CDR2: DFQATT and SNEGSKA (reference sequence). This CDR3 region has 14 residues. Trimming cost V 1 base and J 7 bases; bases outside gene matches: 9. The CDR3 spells CSARGNRGIGEAFF. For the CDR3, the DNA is TGCAGTGCTAGAGGAAACAGGGGTATTGGTGAAGCTTTCTTT.

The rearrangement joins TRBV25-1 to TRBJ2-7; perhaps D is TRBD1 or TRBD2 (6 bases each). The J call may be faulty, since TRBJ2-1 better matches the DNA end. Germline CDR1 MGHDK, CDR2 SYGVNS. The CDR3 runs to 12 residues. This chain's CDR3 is CASSARGDEQFF. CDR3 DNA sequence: TGTGCCAGCAGCGCGAGGGGGGATGAGCAGTTCTTC.

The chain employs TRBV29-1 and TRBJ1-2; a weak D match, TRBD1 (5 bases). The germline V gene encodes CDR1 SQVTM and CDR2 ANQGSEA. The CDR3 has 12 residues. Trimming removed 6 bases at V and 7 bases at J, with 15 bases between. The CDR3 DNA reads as TGCAGCGTCCCTAAGACAGAGCGTGGCTACACCTTC. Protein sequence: CSVPKTERGYTF.

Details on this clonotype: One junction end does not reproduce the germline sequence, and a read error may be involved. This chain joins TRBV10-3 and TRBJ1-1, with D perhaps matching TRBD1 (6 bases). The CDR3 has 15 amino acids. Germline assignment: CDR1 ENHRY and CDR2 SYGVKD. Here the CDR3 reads CASSEDSFPNTEAFF. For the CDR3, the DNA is TGTGCCAGCAGTGAGGACAGTTTTCCGAACACTGAAGCTTTCTTT.

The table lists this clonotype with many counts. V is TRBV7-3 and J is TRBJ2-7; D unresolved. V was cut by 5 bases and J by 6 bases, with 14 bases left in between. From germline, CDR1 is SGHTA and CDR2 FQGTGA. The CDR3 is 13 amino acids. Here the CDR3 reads CASSSSAIGEQYF. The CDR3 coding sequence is TGTGCCAGCAGCAGTTCCGCCATTGGCGAGCAGTACTTC.

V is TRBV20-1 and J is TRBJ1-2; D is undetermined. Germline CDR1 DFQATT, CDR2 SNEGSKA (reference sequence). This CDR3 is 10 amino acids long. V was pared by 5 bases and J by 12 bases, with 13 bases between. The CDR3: CSAPRVTDTF. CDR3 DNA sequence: TGCAGTGCTCCGAGGGTTACAGACACCTTC.

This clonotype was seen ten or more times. CDR3 region: CASIQTGLRLGSNQPQHF. In DNA form, the CDR3 reads TGTGCCAGTATTCAGACAGGCCTCCGTTTAGGTAGCAATCAGCCCCAGCATTTT. The chain joins TRBV19 to TRBJ1-5, with D possibly matching TRBD1 (6 bases). Germline V CDR1 and CDR2: LNHDA, SQIVND (reference sequence). The ends were cut back, 7 bases at V and 0 bases at J, with 22 bases in the middle. The CDR3 sequence is 18 residues long.

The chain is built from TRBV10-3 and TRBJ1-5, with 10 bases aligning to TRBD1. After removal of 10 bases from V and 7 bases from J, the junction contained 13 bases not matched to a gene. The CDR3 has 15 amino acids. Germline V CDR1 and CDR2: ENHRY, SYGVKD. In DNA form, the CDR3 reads TGTGCCACTGGACAGGGGACAGGGGACTTCCAGCCCCAGCATTTT. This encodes CATGQGTGDFQPQHF.

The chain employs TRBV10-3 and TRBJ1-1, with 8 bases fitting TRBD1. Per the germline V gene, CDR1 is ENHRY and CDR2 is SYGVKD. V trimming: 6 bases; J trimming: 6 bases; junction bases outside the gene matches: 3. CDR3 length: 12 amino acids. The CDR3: CAISSTGAEAFF. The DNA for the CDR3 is TGTGCCATCAGCTCGACAGGGGCTGAAGCTTTCTTT.

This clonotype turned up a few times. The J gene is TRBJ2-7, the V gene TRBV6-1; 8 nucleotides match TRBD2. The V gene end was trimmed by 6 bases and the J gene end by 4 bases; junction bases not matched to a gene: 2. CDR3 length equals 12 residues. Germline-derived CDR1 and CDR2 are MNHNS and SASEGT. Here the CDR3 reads CASSQREYEQYF. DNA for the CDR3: TGTGCCAGCAGCCAGCGGGAGTACGAGCAGTACTTC.